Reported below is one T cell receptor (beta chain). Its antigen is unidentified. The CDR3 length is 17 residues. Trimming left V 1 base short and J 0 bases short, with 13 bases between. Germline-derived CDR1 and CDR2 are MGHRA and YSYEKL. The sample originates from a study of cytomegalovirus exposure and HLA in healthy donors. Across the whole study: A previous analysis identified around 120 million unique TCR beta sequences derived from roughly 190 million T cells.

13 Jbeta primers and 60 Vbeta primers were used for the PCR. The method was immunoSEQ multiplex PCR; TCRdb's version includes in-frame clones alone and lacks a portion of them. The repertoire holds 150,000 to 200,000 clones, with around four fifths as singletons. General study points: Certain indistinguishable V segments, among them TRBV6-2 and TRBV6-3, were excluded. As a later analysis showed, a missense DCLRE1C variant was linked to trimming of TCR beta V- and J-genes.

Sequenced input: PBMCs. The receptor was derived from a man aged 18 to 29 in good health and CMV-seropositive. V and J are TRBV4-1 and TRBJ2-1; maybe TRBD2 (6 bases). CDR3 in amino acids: CASSQGLAVSSYNEQFF. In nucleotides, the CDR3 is TGCGCCAGCAGCCAAGGGTTAGCGGTAAGCTCCTACAATGAGCAGTTCTTC.